The TCR beta chain under discussion was sequenced for a study of identical twins. About this clonotype itself: The antigen is unknown.

In TCRdb, the 5' RACE reads were re-called with MiXCR into one record per CDR3 protein. This table has under 300,000 distinct CDR3 sequences, around 8.8% appearing once. Study-level points and caveats: Invariant T cells like MAIT and iNKT could partly confound the zero-insertion analyses.

Germline V gives CDR1 KGHDR, CDR2 SFDVKD. V was clipped by 3 bases and J by 0 bases, with 14 bases between them. There are 16 residues in the CDR3. This sample was also put to use in a study of yellow fever vaccine responses in identical twins. That study adds: Twins reportedly showed a vaccine T cell response that seemed partly convergent and partly personalized.

The sequencing sample was made of CD8+ T cells sorted from blood. The receptor was isolated from a woman aged 18-35 years in good health. The chain joins TRBV24-1 to TRBJ2-7; no definite D call. This CDR3 is CATSDEPHQVSYEQYF. The CDR3 nucleotides read TGTGCCACCAGTGATGAGCCTCACCAGGTCTCCTACGAGCAGTACTTC.